This T cell receptor (beta chain) appears in the sequencing data of a study of cytomegalovirus exposure and HLA in healthy donors. General study points: There were some public TCRs occurring in many donors, but most TCR sequences were rare.

Data came from immunoSEQ multiplex PCR; TCRdb stores just in-frame clones and leaves some out. The sample lists about 190,000 clones, 86% occurring once. Comment on this clone: Its antigen is not identified.

The source of this sequence is a woman younger than 35 in good health and CMV-seronegative. The sample comprised PBMCs.

CDR3 in DNA: TGCGCCAGCAGCCGACGACAGGGGGATGGCTACACCTTC. Protein product: CASSRRQGDGYTF. V usage is TRBV4-1 and J usage is TRBJ1-2, with 9 bases aligning to TRBD1. Trimming at V came to 4 bases and at J to 6 bases, leaving 3 bases not matched to a gene. The CDR3 runs 13 residues. Per germline, CDR1 MGHRA and CDR2 YSYEKL.